This T cell receptor (beta chain) was recovered during a study of technical replicates of blood from a handful of donors. This CDR3 has 14 residues. CDR1 and CDR2 (germline): MRHNA, SNTAGT. The V and J ends lost 4 bases and 4 bases, in that order; junction bases with no gene match: 5. The protocol was immunoSEQ multiplex PCR, while the TCRdb copy is restricted to in-frame clones and leaves out a portion. The data hold 56,000 or so clones, with over 85% observed a single time. The receptor was derived from a human donor in good health. Some clones in this sample may be carry-over from other donors' samples. Sequences were obtained from PBMCs. The genes are TRBV6-4 and TRBJ2-3, with TRBD2 identical over 7 bases. The DNA of the CDR3 is TGTGCCAGCAGTGCCGACACTAGCGCAGATACGCAGTATTTT. This gives the protein CASSADTSADTQYF.